The present entry profiles one T cell receptor (beta chain) with its context. Its antigen is undetermined. Since all of the isolated RNA was reverse transcribed, expressed TCRB transcripts were what got sequenced. Profiling relied on immunoSEQ multiplex PCR, and the TCRdb table lists in-frame clones only, not all of them. Here the sample spans 810,000 or so clones, about a sixth being singletons. This sample is drawn from a study of beta chain features in type 1 diabetes. About the study: Across every sample, around 100,000,000 sorted cells were examined in total. General study findings and limits: Reduced insertions and increased deletions marked VDJ junctions in type 1 diabetes patients.

Trimming pared 6 bases from V and 5 bases from J, leaving 14 bases between. Per germline, CDR1 MNHEY and CDR2 SVGAGI. The CDR3 sequence is 14 residues long. The J gene is TRBJ2-1, the V gene TRBV6-5, with a possible D match to TRBD1 (6 bases). Sequenced input: naive CD4+ T cells from blood. The receptor was derived from a woman aged 18-35 years in good health. The CDR3 DNA reads as TGTGCCAGCAGCCGCAGACAGGTGGACAATGAGCAGTTCTTC. This encodes CASSRRQVDNEQFF.